Reported below is one TCR beta chain. There is no known antigen for this receptor. No much larger clone is present one base from it, and per-base qualities are unavailable. This specimen comes from a study of blood T cell repertoires in COVID-19 (dated by TCRdb to the early 2020s). Regarding the research as a whole: Samples from collaborators originated in the United States, Italy and Spain and spanned both the acute and convalescent phases of COVID-19. The sample metadata nearly always contained a de-identified subject ID, COVID-19 status, age in years and sex. Samples came from the ongoing ImmuneRACE study (first 160 participants) plus 1,254 subjects from 6 global collaborators. The repertoires were made available in a free public database intended to serve as a resource for research on the immune response to SARS-CoV-2. Where HLA class I and class II types were available, the types were taken from metadata supplied by the sample provider, not from assay-based typing. The prospective study material was composed of cDNA or gDNA derived from T cells, B-cell-depleted T cells, or PBMCs. The dataset comprised deeply sampled blood TCRbeta repertoires from subjects exposed to, actively infected with, or recovered from COVID-19.

The immunoSEQ Assay, a bias-controlled multiplex PCR, was used to amplify TCRbeta CDR3 regions from genomic DNA. The published analysis was carried out like this. Within the assay, amplification of reference gene primers was used to estimate how many nucleated cells each sample contained. Sequence reads were collapsed and filtered to measure the absolute abundance of every unique TCRbeta CDR3 rearrangement. Productive Simpson clonality was computed per sample as the square root of Simpson's diversity index over productive rearrangements. Imported from immuneACCESS, the table was reduced by TCRdb to in-frame sequences with V and J called. These copies leave out some clones; in studies compared against another copy, an unresolved V gene accounts for under half, and the cause of the remainder is not known. V, J and clone size were drawn from that table, and D and trimming were deduced from the DNA. Counted in this sample were under 300,000 clones; more than 70% of them appeared once. 2% to 2.5% of the sample comes from the top ten.

Taken from cysteine to phenylalanine, the CDR3 has 13 residues. The only DNA kept is the CDR3, 39 bases in frame from the first base. CDR1 LGHNA and CDR2 YSLEER were looked up in the germline V gene. Deletion took 0 bases off V and 9 bases off J, with a span of 8 bases between the germline ends. Broad study findings and their caveats: How much clinical and demographic metadata was included differed by source and by participant, and the metadata was provided uncurated.

A second Seattle source provided samples from volunteer blood donors who had recovered from COVID-19. The collaborating institutions used their own protocols to collect whole blood in K2EDTA tubes. For TCRbeta analysis, collaborator samples were shipped as frozen whole blood, as isolated PBMCs, or as DNA extracted from either sample type. The sequence joins TRBV4-3 to TRBJ2-2, with TRBD2 tentatively as D gene (6 bases match). Sequencing was carried out using peripheral blood. The sequence was collected from a woman aged 40 to 50 who had recovered from COVID-19. The CDR3 loop reads CASSQDRGWELFF. The nucleotides read TGCGCCAGCAGCCAAGATCGGGGGTGGGAGCTGTTTTTT.